This passage covers 2 T cell receptor beta chains from one sample sequenced in a study of blood T cell repertoires in COVID-19. Produced via immunoSEQ multiplex PCR; TCRdb's table is partial and in-frame only. The sample records about 140,000 clones, 65% to 90% being singletons. The specimen was peripheral blood. Receptors originate from a man aged 45 to 65 with acute or convalescent COVID-19.

The chain joins TRBV7-3 to TRBJ1-1, with TRBD1 matching 9 bases. Germline loops: CDR1 SGHTA, CDR2 FQGTGA. This CDR3 contains 12 residues. Germline trimming cut 4 bases from V and 10 bases from J; bases unmatched to any gene: 4. In DNA, the CDR3 is TGTGCCAGCAGCTACCACAGGGGGCCAGCTTTCTTT. It translates to CASSYHRGPAFF.

This clone was detected only a few times. The rearrangement uses TRBV5-1 and TRBJ2-1; D is perhaps TRBD1 (6 bases). Trimming took 4 bases from V and 5 from J, leaving 10 bases between them. In germline, CDR1 is SGHRS, CDR2 YFSETQ. The CDR3 sequence is 13 residues long. DNA for the CDR3: TGCGCCAGCAGCACGGGACAACACAATGAGCAGTTCTTC. This translates into CASSTGQHNEQFF.